These 22 T cell receptor beta chains originate from one sample sequenced in a study of OX40 agonist ivuxolimab in advanced cancers. Libraries were made using the immunoSEQ multiplex PCR assay. TCRdb obtained this table from immuneACCESS and retained in-frame rearrangements with V and J assigned. These tables miss some clones; where compared with another copy, unresolved V genes account for less than half of the shortfall, and the remainder is unexplained. Within this sample are under 40,000 clones, with over 60% of them counted one time only. Of the sample, over 7.5% falls within the top ten clones. The input for sequencing was CD4+ or CD8+ T cells sorted from blood, taken in a trial of the OX40 agonist ivuxolimab. Receptor source: an adult with an advanced solid tumor such as melanoma, head and neck, liver or kidney cancer.

Only one count was recorded for this clone. This chain joins TRBV7-3 and TRBJ2-1, with D perhaps matching TRBD2 (5 bases). The CDR3 spans 12 residues. The V gene lost 4 bases and the J gene lost 6 bases, with 7 bases spanning the gap. CDR1 SGHTA and CDR2 FQGTGA come from the germline V gene. The CDR3 reads CASSYGSNEQFF. In DNA form, the CDR3 reads TGTGCCAGCAGCTATGGGAGCAATGAGCAGTTCTTC.

The V and J genes are TRBV6-6 and TRBJ2-3; the D gene is possibly TRBD2 (6 bases). The CDR3 runs to 16 residues. V lost 7 bases and J 2 bases, leaving 19 bases between the germline ends. Germline V gene data show CDR1 as MNHNY and CDR2 as SVGAGI (reference sequence). The CDR3 protein is CASTTGPGLNTDTQYF. CDR3 coding DNA: TGTGCCAGCACCACAGGTCCGGGACTTAACACAGATACGCAGTATTTT.

The CDR3 here is CASSQDMGETQYF. CDR3 nucleotides: TGCGCCAGCAGCCAAGACATGGGAGAGACCCAGTACTTC. The chain combines TRBV4-1 with TRBJ2-5; no definite D call. CDR1 is MGHRA, CDR2 YSYEKL, per germline. The V end was cut by 0 bases, the J end by 4 bases, with 6 bases between. The CDR3 runs 13 residues.

The rearrangement joins TRBV7-6 to TRBJ2-3; TRBD2 matches 8 bases. The J segment lost 3 bases and the V segment lost 1 base, leaving 3 bases of the junction unmatched. Germline V gene lookup returns CDR1 SGHVS and CDR2 FNYEAQ. CDR3 length equals 15 residues. The CDR3 is CASSLDGGATDTQYF. In DNA form, the CDR3 reads TGTGCCAGCAGCTTAGACGGGGGGGCAACAGATACGCAGTATTTT.

The chain links TRBV16 to TRBJ2-3, with 7 bases lining up with TRBD1. The junction had 5 bases not matched to a gene; V was cut back by 5 bases and J by 0 bases. CDR3 length: 15 amino acids. Germline loops: CDR1 KGHSY, CDR2 FQNENV. CDR3 DNA: TGTGCCAGCAGCTCGGACAGGACTAGCACAGATACGCAGTATTTT. It is translated as CASSSDRTSTDTQYF.

The V gene is TRBV4-1, the J gene TRBJ2-7; D might be TRBD2 (5 bases). This CDR3 comprises 15 residues. Germline-derived CDR1 and CDR2 are MGHRA and YSYEKL. The V and J ends lost 6 bases and 2 bases respectively, with 17 bases between them. The CDR3 DNA sequence: TGCGCCAGCAGTAGGACGGAGGATTATCCCTACGAGCAGTACTTC. Translated, it gives CASSRTEDYPYEQYF.

This clone was found once. V is TRBV5-6 and J is TRBJ2-7; 10 bases map to TRBD2. The germline gives CDR1 SGHDT, CDR2 YYEEEE. Trimming cost V 4 bases and J 4 bases; bases outside gene matches: 8. The CDR3 is 15 amino acids. Written as DNA, the CDR3 is TGTGCCAGCAGCGCGGATCTTAGCGGGAGGTACGAGCAGTACTTC. Translated, it gives CASSADLSGRYEQYF.

The rearrangement links TRBV4-1 to TRBJ2-5; the D gene is possibly TRBD2 (6 bases). This CDR3 spans 14 amino acids. CDR1 and CDR2 (germline): MGHRA, YSYEKL. Trimming took 2 bases from V and 4 from J, leaving 11 bases between them. Written as DNA, the CDR3 is TGCGCCAGCAGCCAACTCTCCGGGGGAGAGACCCAGTACTTC. Translating it yields CASSQLSGGETQYF.

This clone was observed a single time. The chain recombines TRBV18 with TRBJ2-2; tentatively, D is TRBD1 (7 bases). Germline lookup yields CDR1 KGHSH and CDR2 LQKENI. The V gene lost 5 bases and the J gene lost 6 bases, with 16 bases spanning the gap. The CDR3 has 15 amino acids. The DNA of the CDR3 is TGTGCCAGCTCATCGCAAACAGGGGAGGCCGGGGAGCTGTTTTTT. Protein: CASSSQTGEAGELFF.

The CDR3 loop reads CATFGQLNTEAFF. The CDR3, as DNA: TGTGCCACCTTCGGACAGTTGAACACTGAAGCTTTCTTT. V is TRBV28 and J is TRBJ1-1; TRBD1 might be the D (6 bases). Germline V CDR1 and CDR2: MDHEN, SYDVKM. V dropped 10 bases and J dropped 0 bases, with 12 bases sitting between them. The CDR3 consists of 13 residues. Full variable domain (rest looked up from reference TRBV28 and TRBJ1-1): DVKVTQSSRYLVKRTGEKVFLECVQDMDHENMFWYRQDPGLGLRLIYFSYDVKMKEKGDIPEGYSVSREKKERFSLILESASTNQTSMYLCATFGQLNTEAFFGQGTRLTVV.

This chain links TRBV6-5 with TRBJ2-5; TRBD1 agrees at 7 bases. Matching the DNA end better, TRBJ2-7 makes the J call doubtful. The V gene's germline CDR1 is MNHEY and CDR2 SVGAGI. The CDR3 covers 13 residues. DNA of the CDR3: TGTGCCAGCAGCCTCCCGACAGGGCTCGAGCAGTACTTC. Translated: CASSLPTGLEQYF.

The chain joins TRBV5-1 to TRBJ2-7; weak D call: TRBD1 (5 bases). The V gene's germline CDR1 is SGHRS and CDR2 YFSETQ. With 4 bases removed from V and 1 base from J, the gap between germline ends came to 18 bases. The CDR3 is made up of 16 amino acids. CDR3 in DNA: TGCGCCAGCAGCATCGGACACGATGATGGATCCTACGAGCAGTACTTC. Its protein is CASSIGHDDGSYEQYF.

The chain carries TRBV28 and TRBJ2-4; 8 bases align to TRBD2. The CDR3 runs 16 residues. CDR1 MDHEN and CDR2 SYDVKM come from the germline V gene. V trimming: 5 bases; J trimming: 4 bases; junction bases outside the gene matches: 10. The CDR3 DNA sequence: TGTGCCAGCAGTAACCAAGGAGCGGGGGAAAAAAACATTCAGTACTTC. Its translation is CASSNQGAGEKNIQYF.

This chain links TRBV7-8 with TRBJ2-3; D is perhaps TRBD1 (5 bases). Germline CDR1 is SGHVS and CDR2 is FQNEAQ. There are 13 residues in the CDR3. V was cut by 5 bases and J by 5 bases, with 11 bases left in between. CDR3 bases: TGTGCCAGCAGCCCCCCCAGGGTAGATACGCAGTATTTT. Amino acids: CASSPPRVDTQYF.

The chain is built from TRBV15 and TRBJ2-1; D possibly uses TRBD1 or TRBD2 (7 bases each). Trimming took 4 bases from V and 5 from J, leaving 15 bases between them. CDR3 length equals 15 residues. In germline, CDR1 is LNHNV, CDR2 YYDKDF (reference sequence). CDR3 region: CATSKGAGADNEQFF. CDR3 nucleotides: TGTGCCACCAGCAAGGGGGCGGGGGCGGACAATGAGCAGTTCTTC.

This clone was picked up a small number of times. V and J are TRBV28 and TRBJ2-5, with D uncertain. The length of the CDR3 is 14 residues. Germline V lookup: CDR1 MDHEN, CDR2 SYDVKM. V was shortened by 1 base and J by 2 bases, with 8 bases between the two germline ends. CDR3 amino acids: CASSLSDGQETQYF. The CDR3 bases are TGTGCCAGCAGTTTATCGGACGGACAAGAGACCCAGTACTTC.

This clone was recorded a few times. The genes are TRBV6-5 and TRBJ1-6, with no clear D. V was clipped by 4 bases and J by 6 bases, with 4 bases between them. The CDR3 sequence is 12 residues long. Germline-derived CDR1 and CDR2 are MNHEY and SVGAGI. The CDR3 reads CASSLINSPLHF. CDR3 DNA: TGTGCCAGCAGTTTGATTAATTCACCCCTCCACTTT.

CDR3 coding DNA: TGTGCCACCAGCAAGGACAGAAACTACGAGCAGTACTTC. Its protein is CATSKDRNYEQYF. The chain uses TRBV15 and TRBJ2-5; tentative D call: TRBD1 (6 bases). The DNA end is more similar to TRBJ2-7, so the J call may be wrong. CDR3 length: 13 amino acids. Looked up from germline, CDR1 is LNHNV and CDR2 is YYDKDF (reference sequence).

The chain combines TRBV15 with TRBJ1-5, with no clear D. This CDR3 region has 13 residues. Germline CDR1 and CDR2: LNHNV and YYDKDF (reference sequence). V was shortened by 3 bases and J by 0 bases, with 3 bases between the two germline ends. CDR3 sequence (DNA): TGTGCCACCAGCAGTTATAGCAATCAGCCCCAGCATTTT. Residues: CATSSYSNQPQHF.

The chain couples TRBV6-5 to TRBJ2-3, with D tentatively TRBD1 or TRBD2 (5 bases each). V shed 6 bases and J shed 3 bases, with 16 bases lying between them. CDR1 and CDR2 from the germline V gene are MNHEY and SVGAGI. CDR3 length: 15 amino acids. This CDR3 reads CASRNNRGATDTQYF. CDR3 DNA: TGTGCCAGCAGAAACAACCGGGGCGCTACAGATACGCAGTATTTT.

The V gene is TRBV5-4, the J gene TRBJ1-6, with D perhaps TRBD1 (5 bases). The V end lost 2 bases, the J end lost 5 bases, and 14 bases lay between the germline ends. The germline V gene encodes CDR1 SGHNT and CDR2 YYREEE (reference sequence). The CDR3 spans 16 residues. This CDR3 reads CASSLRGGSHNSPLHF. The CDR3 coding sequence is TGTGCCAGCAGCTTACGGGGGGGATCCCATAATTCACCCCTCCACTTT. Full variable domain (missing parts from reference TRBV5-4 and TRBJ1-6): ETGVTQSPTHLIKTRGQQVTLRCSSQSGHNTVSWYQQALGQGPQFIFQYYREEENGRGNFPPRFSGLQFPNYSSELNVNALELDDSALYLCASSLRGGSHNSPLHFGNGTRLTVT.

The V and J genes are TRBV7-3 and TRBJ2-3; D not certain. CDR1 and CDR2 (germline): SGHTA, FQGTGA. V was clipped by 5 bases and J by 2 bases, with 17 bases between them. The CDR3 covers 16 residues. The DNA for the CDR3 is TGTGCCAGCAGCCCCAACCCCACCCGGTACACAGATACGCAGTATTTT. It codes for CASSPNPTRYTDTQYF.